Presented here are 18 T cell receptor beta chains from one specimen sequenced in a study of blood T cell repertoires in COVID-19. Using immunoSEQ multiplex PCR, the repertoire was profiled, and TCRdb retains in-frame clones only, with some absent. The table records approximately 40,000 clones, over 80% of them present only once. Input material: peripheral blood. These receptors came from a woman in her 70s with acute or convalescent COVID-19.

The chain couples TRBV12-5 to TRBJ2-4, with 11 bases identical to TRBD1. This CDR3 is 15 amino acids long. V lost 7 bases and J lost 7; bases outside the gene matches: 9. Germline V gene sequence: CDR1 LGHNT, CDR2 FRNRAP. The CDR3 region is CASATRDRGYNIQYF. The CDR3 DNA sequence: TGTGCTAGTGCTACCCGGGACAGGGGGTATAACATTCAGTACTTC.

This rearrangement joins TRBV18 to TRBJ2-7, with a tentative D call TRBD1 (7 bases). This CDR3 is built from 14 residues. Trimming left V 3 bases short and J 2 bases short, with 11 bases between. Germline assignment: CDR1 KGHSH and CDR2 LQKENI. This CDR3 is CASSPEGAPYEQYV. The CDR3 coding sequence is TGTGCCAGCTCACCGGAGGGGGCCCCCTACGAGCAGTACGTC.

The chain links TRBV6-1 to TRBJ2-3; 10 nucleotides match TRBD2. The V segment lost 2 bases and the J segment 7 bases; nucleotides outside the gene matches: 12. The CDR3 is 17 amino acids. From germline, CDR1 is MNHNS and CDR2 SASEGT. This CDR3 is CASSESIGRTSGYTQYF. The CDR3, as DNA: TGTGCCAGCAGTGAATCGATCGGTAGGACTAGCGGCTATACGCAGTATTTT.

The V call is TRBV5-1, the J call TRBJ2-4; TRBD2 might be the D (5 bases). The germline V and J ends were trimmed by 0 bases and 0 bases, with 13 bases remaining between them. CDR1 and CDR2 (germline): SGHRS, YFSETQ. This CDR3 is 17 amino acids long. CDR3 region: CASSLGLAELAKNIQYF. Here the CDR3 DNA reads TGCGCCAGCAGCTTGGGTCTAGCTGAATTAGCCAAAAACATTCAGTACTTC.

The genes are TRBV9 and TRBJ2-3, with 11 bases aligning to TRBD2. Germline assignment: CDR1 SGDLS and CDR2 YYNGEE. Trimming took 3 bases from V and 6 from J; bases not matched to a gene: 6. The CDR3 spans 15 residues. CDR3 sequence: CASSATSGNPDTQYF. The CDR3 coding sequence is TGTGCCAGCAGCGCGACTAGCGGGAATCCGGATACGCAGTATTTT.

V usage is TRBV7-9 and J usage is TRBJ2-5, with 9 bases matching TRBD2. CDR1 is SEHNR, CDR2 FQNEAQ, per germline (reference sequence). V lost 2 bases and J lost 4; bases outside the gene matches: 11. There are 17 residues in the CDR3. The CDR3 DNA follows: TGTGCCAGCAGCTTACCCCCAGCGGGAGGAGGCGGAGAGACCCAGTACTTC. Protein product: CASSLPPAGGGGETQYF.

The V gene is TRBV3-1 (or the pseudogene TRBV3-2), the J gene TRBJ1-5, with a weak D call TRBD1 (5 bases). Deletions cut 6 bases from V and 0 bases from J, with 12 bases between. This CDR3 contains 15 residues. Germline values: CDR1 LGHDT, CDR2 YNNKEL (reference sequence). CDR3 nucleotides: TGTGCCAGCAGTGACAGTCCTTATAGCAATCAGCCCCAGCATTTT. Translated: CASSDSPYSNQPQHF.

The chain joins TRBV29-1 to TRBJ1-3; maybe TRBD1 (5 bases). With 4 bases removed from V and 0 bases from J, the gap between germline ends came to 13 bases. CDR1 and CDR2 (germline): SQVTM, ANQGSEA. The CDR3 spans 15 residues. CDR3 sequence reads: CSVAVQGLSGNTIYF. The CDR3 DNA follows: TGCAGCGTTGCTGTTCAGGGACTCTCTGGAAACACCATATATTTT.

This chain connects TRBV6-5 to TRBJ1-2; possibly TRBD1 for D (5 bases). This CDR3 contains 15 residues. Trimming removed 0 bases from V and 0 bases from J, with 8 bases in between. In germline, CDR1 is MNHEY, CDR2 SVGAGI. CDR3 bases: TGTGCCAGCAGTTACTCAGACAGTTCTAACTATGGCTACACCTTC. Amino acid sequence: CASSYSDSSNYGYTF.

Here the CDR3 reads CASSGPQSRDSLSGANVLTF. CDR3 nucleotides: TGTGCCAGCAGTGGACCACAAAGCCGGGACAGTCTCTCTGGGGCCAACGTCCTGACTTTC. The chain employs TRBV6-1 and TRBJ2-6, with TRBD1 matching over 7 bases. There are 20 residues in the CDR3. The junction had 15 bases not matched to a gene; V was cut back by 4 bases and J by 0 bases. Germline V CDR1 and CDR2: MNHNS, SASEGT.

The genes are TRBV27 and TRBJ1-2; D unclear. The CDR3 extends over 14 amino acids. The germline V and J ends were trimmed by 6 bases and 0 bases, with 11 bases remaining between them. Germline CDR1 reads MNHEY; CDR2 reads SMNVEV (reference sequence). The DNA of the CDR3 is TGTGCCAGCAGGAGGTTGCCCGCTAACTATGGCTACACCTTC. Encoded protein: CASRRLPANYGYTF.

The J gene is TRBJ2-1, the V gene TRBV3-1 (or the pseudogene TRBV3-2); 8 nucleotides agree with TRBD1. The CDR3 consists of 16 residues. V lost 2 bases to trimming and J lost 3 bases; unmatched junction nucleotides: 6. CDR1 LGHDT and CDR2 YNNKEL come from the germline V gene (reference sequence). CDR3 residues: CASSQLPGQDYNEQFF. For the CDR3, the DNA is TGTGCCAGCAGCCAATTACCGGGACAGGACTACAATGAGCAGTTCTTC.

The chain is built from TRBV11-2 and TRBJ2-3; 13 bases match TRBD2. The germline V gene encodes CDR1 SGHAT and CDR2 FQNNGV. The CDR3 spans 16 residues. Trimming took 6 bases from V and 4 from J; bases not matched to a gene: 7. Here the CDR3 DNA reads TGTGCCAGCAGTCTCGGACTAGCGGGAGTCGCAGATACGCAGTATTTT. Protein product: CASSLGLAGVADTQYF. The variable domain in full, with the rest retrieved from reference TRBV11-2 and TRBJ2-3, is EAGVAQSPRYKIIEKRQSVAFWCNPISGHATLYWYQQILGQGPKLLIQFQNNGVVDDSQLPKDRFSAERLKGVDSTLKIQPAKLEDSAVYLCASSLGLAGVADTQYFGPGTRLTVL.

The chain carries TRBV9 and TRBJ1-1; 9 bases are a match to TRBD1. Germline V gene data show CDR1 as SGDLS and CDR2 as YYNGEE. The CDR3 covers 13 residues. The V gene end was trimmed by 7 bases and the J gene end by 2 bases; junction bases not matched to a gene: 3. CDR3 sequence reads: CASGQGTNTEAFF. The CDR3 coding sequence is TGTGCCAGCGGACAGGGGACCAACACTGAAGCTTTCTTT.

There are a few counts of this clone. The rearrangement uses TRBV7-9 and TRBJ2-7; D uncertain. Per germline, CDR1 SEHNR and CDR2 FQNEAQ (reference sequence). The CDR3 has 13 amino acids. V was trimmed by 6 bases and J by 2 bases, leaving 11 bases between them. The CDR3 sequence: CASSRGPTYEQYV. CDR3 coding DNA: TGTGCCAGCAGTCGTGGGCCTACCTACGAGCAGTACGTC.

Note on this clone: The junction differs from germline at one of its ends, possibly a read error. The chain is built from TRBV7-7 and TRBJ2-5, with 7 nucleotides matching TRBD1. The germline CDR1 and CDR2 sequences are SSHAT and FNYEAQ (reference sequence). The CDR3 has 15 amino acids. The CDR3 is CASRDAGTDEKTQYF. In DNA, the CDR3 is TGTGCTAGCAGAGACGCTGGGACAGATGAAAAGACCCAGTACTTC.

CDR3 in DNA: TGTGCCACCAACCGAGAGTTCGGGTCACCTGCTTTCTTT. It translates to CATNREFGSPAFF. J is TRBJ1-1 and V is TRBV15, with D hard to call. Trimming took 7 bases from V and 11 from J, leaving 20 bases between them. This CDR3 is built from 13 residues. Germline-derived CDR1 and CDR2 are LNHNV and YYDKDF (reference sequence).

This clone was picked up one time. The J gene is TRBJ1-5, the V gene TRBV3-1 (or the pseudogene TRBV3-2), with D hard to call. This CDR3 region has 14 residues. The germline CDR1 and CDR2 sequences are LGHDT and YNNKEL (reference sequence). Trimming took 4 bases from V and 3 from J, leaving 10 bases between them. The CDR3 reads CASSPVQDNQPQHF. DNA for the CDR3: TGTGCCAGCAGCCCCGTCCAGGACAATCAGCCCCAGCATTTT.